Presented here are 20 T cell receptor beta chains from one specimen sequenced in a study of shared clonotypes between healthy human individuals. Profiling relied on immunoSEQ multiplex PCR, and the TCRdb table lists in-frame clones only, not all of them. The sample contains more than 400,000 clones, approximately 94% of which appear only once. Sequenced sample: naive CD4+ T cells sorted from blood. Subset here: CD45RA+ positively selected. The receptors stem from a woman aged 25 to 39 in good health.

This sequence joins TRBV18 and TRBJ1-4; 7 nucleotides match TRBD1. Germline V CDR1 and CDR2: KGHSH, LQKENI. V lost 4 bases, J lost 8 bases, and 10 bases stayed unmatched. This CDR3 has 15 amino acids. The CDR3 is CASSLGPLDREKLFF. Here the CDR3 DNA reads TGTGCCAGCTCACTGGGGCCGTTGGACAGGGAAAAACTGTTTTTT. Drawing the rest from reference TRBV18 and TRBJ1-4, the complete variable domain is NAGVMQNPRHLVRRRGQEARLRCSPMKGHSHVYWYRQLPEEGLKFMVYLQKENIIDESGMPKERFSAEFPKEGPSILRIQQVVRGDSAAYFCASSLGPLDREKLFFGSGTQLSVL.

CDR3 loop: CASSEWSGGPATNEKLFF. In nucleotides, the CDR3 is TGTGCCAGCAGTGAATGGTCAGGGGGCCCCGCAACTAATGAAAAACTGTTTTTT. The gene calls are TRBV25-1 and TRBJ1-4, with 8 bases lining up with TRBD1. Trimming cost V 1 base and J 0 bases; bases outside gene matches: 7. This CDR3 is 18 amino acids long. CDR1 is MGHDK and CDR2 is SYGVNS in the germline V gene.

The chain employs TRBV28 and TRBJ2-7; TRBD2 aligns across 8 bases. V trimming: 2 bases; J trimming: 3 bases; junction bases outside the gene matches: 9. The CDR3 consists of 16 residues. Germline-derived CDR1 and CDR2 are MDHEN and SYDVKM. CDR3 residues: CASSLPRAGEDYEQYF. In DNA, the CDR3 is TGTGCCAGCAGTTTACCCCGAGCGGGAGAAGACTACGAGCAGTACTTC.

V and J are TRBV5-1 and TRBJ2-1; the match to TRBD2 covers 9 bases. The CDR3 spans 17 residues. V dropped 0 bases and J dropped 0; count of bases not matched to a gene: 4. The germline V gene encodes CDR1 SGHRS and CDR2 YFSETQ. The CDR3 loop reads CASSLAGSGSSYNEQFF. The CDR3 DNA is TGCGCCAGCAGCTTGGCCGGTAGCGGGAGCTCCTACAATGAGCAGTTCTTC.

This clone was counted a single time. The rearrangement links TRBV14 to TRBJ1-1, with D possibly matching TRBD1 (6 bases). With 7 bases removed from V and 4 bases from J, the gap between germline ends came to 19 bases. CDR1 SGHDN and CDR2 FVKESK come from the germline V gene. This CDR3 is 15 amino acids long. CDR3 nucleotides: TGTGCCAGCACGAAACCGACAGGTTGGGTCACTGAAGCTTTCTTT. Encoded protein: CASTKPTGWVTEAFF.

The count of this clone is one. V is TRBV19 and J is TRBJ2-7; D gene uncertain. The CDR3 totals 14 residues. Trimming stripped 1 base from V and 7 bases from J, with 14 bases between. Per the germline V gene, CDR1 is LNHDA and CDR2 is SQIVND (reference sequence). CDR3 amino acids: CASSIAADVGEQYF. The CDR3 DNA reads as TGTGCCAGTAGTATAGCCGCGGACGTGGGGGAGCAGTACTTC. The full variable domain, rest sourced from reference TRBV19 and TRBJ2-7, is DGGITQSPKYLFRKEGQNVTLSCEQNLNHDAMYWYRQDPGQGLRLIYYSQIVNDFQKGDIAEGYSVSREKKESFPLTVTSAQKNPTAFYLCASSIAADVGEQYFGPGTRLTVT.

CDR3 in amino acids: CASSKGGGPDNEQFF. CDR3 nucleotide sequence: TGTGCCAGCAGCAAGGGGGGAGGGCCCGACAATGAGCAGTTCTTC. This chain uses TRBV7-9 with TRBJ2-1, with D perhaps matching TRBD2 (7 bases). V was trimmed by 5 bases and J by 5 bases, leaving 16 bases between them. Germline lookup yields CDR1 SEHNR and CDR2 FQNEAQ (reference sequence). The CDR3 has 15 amino acids.

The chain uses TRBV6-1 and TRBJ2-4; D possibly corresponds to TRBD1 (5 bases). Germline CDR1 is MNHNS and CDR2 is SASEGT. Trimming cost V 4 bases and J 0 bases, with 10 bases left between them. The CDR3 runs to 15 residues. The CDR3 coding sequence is TGTGCCAGCAGTGGACAGCTACTAGCCAAAAACATTCAGTACTTC. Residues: CASSGQLLAKNIQYF.

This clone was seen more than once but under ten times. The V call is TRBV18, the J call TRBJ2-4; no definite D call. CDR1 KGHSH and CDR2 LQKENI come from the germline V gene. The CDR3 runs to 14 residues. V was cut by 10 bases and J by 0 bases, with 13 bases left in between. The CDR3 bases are TGTGCCACCGCTCCGTCCGTAGCCAAAAACATTCAGTACTTC. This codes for CATAPSVAKNIQYF.

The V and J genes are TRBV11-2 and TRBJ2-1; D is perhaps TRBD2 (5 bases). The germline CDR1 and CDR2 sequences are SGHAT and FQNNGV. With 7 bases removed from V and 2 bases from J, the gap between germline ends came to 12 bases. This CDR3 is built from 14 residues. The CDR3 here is CASTYLAPYNEQFF. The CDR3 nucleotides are TGTGCCAGCACATATCTAGCCCCCTACAATGAGCAGTTCTTC.

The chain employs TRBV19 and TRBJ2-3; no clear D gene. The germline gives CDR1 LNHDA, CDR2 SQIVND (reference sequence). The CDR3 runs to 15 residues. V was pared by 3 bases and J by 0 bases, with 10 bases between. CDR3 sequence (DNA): TGTGCCAGTAGTATGAGGCAGCGTAGCACAGATACGCAGTATTTT. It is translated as CASSMRQRSTDTQYF.

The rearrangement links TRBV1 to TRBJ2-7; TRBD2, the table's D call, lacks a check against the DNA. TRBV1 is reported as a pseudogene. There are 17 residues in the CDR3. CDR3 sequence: CTSSQGGGAGSPYEQYF. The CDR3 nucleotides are TGCACCAGCAGCCAAGGGGGGGGCGCCGGGAGTCCCTACGAGCAGTACTTC.

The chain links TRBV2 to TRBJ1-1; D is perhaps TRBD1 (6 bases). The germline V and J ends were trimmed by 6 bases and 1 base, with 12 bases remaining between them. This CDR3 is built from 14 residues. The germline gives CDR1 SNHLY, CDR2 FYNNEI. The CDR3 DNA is TGTGCCAGCAGCTGGGGACAAGGGAACACTGAAGCTTTCTTT. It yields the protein CASSWGQGNTEAFF.

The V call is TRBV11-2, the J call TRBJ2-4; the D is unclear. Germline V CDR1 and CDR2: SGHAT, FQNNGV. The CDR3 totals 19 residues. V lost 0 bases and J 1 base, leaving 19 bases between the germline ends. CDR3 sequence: CASSLEGLSQHSAKNIQYF. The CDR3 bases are TGTGCCAGCAGCTTAGAAGGCCTTAGCCAGCATTCGGCCAAAAACATTCAGTACTTC.

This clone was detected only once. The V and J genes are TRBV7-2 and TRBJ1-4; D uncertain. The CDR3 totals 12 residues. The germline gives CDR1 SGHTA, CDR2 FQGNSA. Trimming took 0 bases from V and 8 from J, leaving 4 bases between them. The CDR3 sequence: CASSLATEKLFF. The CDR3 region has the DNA TGTGCCAGCAGCTTAGCGACGGAAAAACTGTTTTTT.

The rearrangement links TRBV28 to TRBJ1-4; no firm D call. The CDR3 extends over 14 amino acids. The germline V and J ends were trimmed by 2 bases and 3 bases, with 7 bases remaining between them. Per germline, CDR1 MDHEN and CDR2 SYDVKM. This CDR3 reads CASSLSPANEKLFF. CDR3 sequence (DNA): TGTGCCAGCAGTTTAAGTCCCGCTAATGAAAAACTGTTTTTT.

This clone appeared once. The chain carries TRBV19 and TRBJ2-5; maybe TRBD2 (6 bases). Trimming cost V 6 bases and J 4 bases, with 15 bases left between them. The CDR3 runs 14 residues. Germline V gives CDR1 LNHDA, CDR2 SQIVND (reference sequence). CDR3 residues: CASRMAGPRETQYF. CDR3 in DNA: TGTGCCAGTAGGATGGCGGGACCCCGAGAGACCCAGTACTTC.

CDR3 loop: CASSVQRDTQYF. The DNA of the CDR3 is TGTGCCAGCAGCGTACAAAGGGATACGCAGTATTTT. V and J are TRBV9 and TRBJ2-3; D is undetermined. CDR1 SGDLS and CDR2 YYNGEE come from the germline V gene. The CDR3 extends over 12 amino acids. V shed 1 base and J shed 6 bases, with 6 bases lying between them.

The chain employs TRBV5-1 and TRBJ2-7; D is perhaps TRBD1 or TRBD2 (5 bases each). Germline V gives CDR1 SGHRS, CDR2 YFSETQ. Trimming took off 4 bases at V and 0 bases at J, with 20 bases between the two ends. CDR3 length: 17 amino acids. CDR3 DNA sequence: TGCGCCAGCAGCATAATATCCGGGACGGCAAACTCCTACGAGCAGTACTTC. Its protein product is CASSIISGTANSYEQYF.

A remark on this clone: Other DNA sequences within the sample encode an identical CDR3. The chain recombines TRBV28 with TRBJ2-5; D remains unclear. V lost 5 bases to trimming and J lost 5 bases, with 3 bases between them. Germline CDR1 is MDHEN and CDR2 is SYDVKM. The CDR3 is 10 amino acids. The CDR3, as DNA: TGTGCCAGCAGTCGGGAGACCCAGTACTTC. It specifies CASSRETQYF. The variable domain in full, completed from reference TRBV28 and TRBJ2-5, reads DVKVTQSSRYLVKRTGEKVFLECVQDMDHENMFWYRQDPGLGLRLIYFSYDVKMKEKGDIPEGYSVSREKKERFSLILESASTNQTSMYLCASSRETQYFGPGTRLLVL.